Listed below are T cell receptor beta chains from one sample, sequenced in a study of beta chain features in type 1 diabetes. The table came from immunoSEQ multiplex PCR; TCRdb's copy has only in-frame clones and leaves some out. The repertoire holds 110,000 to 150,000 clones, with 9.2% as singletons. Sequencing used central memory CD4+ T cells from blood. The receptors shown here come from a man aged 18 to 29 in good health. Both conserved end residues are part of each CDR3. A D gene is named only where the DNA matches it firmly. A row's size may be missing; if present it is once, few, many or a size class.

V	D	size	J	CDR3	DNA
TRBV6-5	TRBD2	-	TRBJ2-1	CASSYGREINEQFF	TGTGCCAGCAGTTACGGGAGGGAAATCAATGAGCAGTTCTTC
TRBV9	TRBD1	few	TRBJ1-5	CASSRDSGMPQHF	TGTGCCAGCAGCCGGGACAGTGGCATGCCCCAGCATTTT
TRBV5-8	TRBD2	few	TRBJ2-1	CASSSYLWTSGGPNEQFF	TGTGCCAGCAGCTCATACCTTTGGACTAGCGGGGGACCCAATGAGCAGTTCTTC
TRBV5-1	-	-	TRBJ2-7	CASSLGTSSDEQYF	TGCGCCAGCAGCCTGGGGACATCCTCCGACGAGCAGTACTTC
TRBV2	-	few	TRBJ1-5	CASRITGISNQPQHF	TGTGCCAGCAGGATAACAGGGATCAGCAATCAGCCCCAGCATTTT
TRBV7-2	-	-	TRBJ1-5	CASSLDGINQPQHF	TGTGCCAGCAGCTTAGACGGGATTAATCAGCCCCAGCATTTT
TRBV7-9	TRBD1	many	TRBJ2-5	CASIEDRVGETQYF	TGTGCCAGCATCGAGGACAGGGTCGGAGAGACCCAGTACTTC
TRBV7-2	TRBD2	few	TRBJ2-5	CASSLLSTGLAVETQYF	TGTGCCAGCAGCTTATTGTCAACGGGACTAGCCGTGGAGACCCAGTACTTC
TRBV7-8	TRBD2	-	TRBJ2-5	CASTLSGLAVETQYF	TGTGCCAGCACCCTTTCCGGACTAGCGGTAGAGACCCAGTACTTC
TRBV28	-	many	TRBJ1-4	CASSLGHPEKLFF	TGTGCCAGCAGTCTTGGACATCCTGAAAAACTGTTTTTT
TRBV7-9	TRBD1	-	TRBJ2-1	CASSSGTGILTYNEQFF	TGTGCCAGCAGCTCCGGGACAGGCATCCTAACCTACAATGAGCAGTTCTTC
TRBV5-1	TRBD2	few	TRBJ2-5	CASSYRLAGGPGETQYF	TGCGCCAGCAGTTACCGACTAGCGGGGGGGCCTGGGGAGACCCAGTACTTC
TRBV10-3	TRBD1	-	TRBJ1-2	CAISESPGTGAGNYGYTF	TGTGCCATCAGTGAGTCGCCCGGGACAGGGGCCGGCAACTATGGCTACACCTTC
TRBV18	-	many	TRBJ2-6	CASSPPRGPGANVLTF	TGTGCCAGCTCACCACCCCGAGGTCCCGGGGCCAACGTCCTGACTTTC
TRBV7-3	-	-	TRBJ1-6	CASSPYDRTYNSPLHF	TGTGCCAGCAGCCCCTACGACAGGACCTATAATTCACCCCTCCACTTT
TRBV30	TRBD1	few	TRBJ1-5	CAWSTTGVGQPQHF	TGTGCCTGGAGTACGACAGGGGTAGGGCAGCCCCAGCATTTT
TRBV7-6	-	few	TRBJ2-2	CASSPHETGLVTGELFF	TGTGCCAGCAGCCCCCATGAAACAGGGTTGGTCACCGGGGAGCTGTTTTTT
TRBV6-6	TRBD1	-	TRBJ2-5	CAGGQGPETQYF	TGTGCCGGCGGACAGGGGCCAGAGACCCAGTACTTC
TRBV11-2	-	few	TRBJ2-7	CASSLPTLMRGKGYEQYF	TGTGCCAGCAGCTTACCTACCTTAATGCGGGGCAAAGGATACGAGCAGTACTTC
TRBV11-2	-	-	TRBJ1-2	CASSLVLRDGYTF	TGTGCCAGCAGCTTAGTGCTCCGGGATGGCTACACCTTC
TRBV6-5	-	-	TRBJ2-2	CASSYGVRTGELFF	TGTGCCAGCAGTTATGGAGTGAGGACCGGGGAGCTGTTTTTT
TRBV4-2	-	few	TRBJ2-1	CASSFANREGEQFF	TGTGCCAGCAGCTTCGCCAACAGGGAAGGTGAGCAGTTCTTC
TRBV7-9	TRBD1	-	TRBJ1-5	CASSWGQGGNQPQHF	TGTGCCAGCAGCTGGGGACAGGGTGGGAATCAGCCCCAGCATTTT
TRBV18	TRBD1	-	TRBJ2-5	CASSPGTGGETQYF	TGTGCCAGCTCACCTGGGACAGGGGGAGAGACCCAGTACTTC
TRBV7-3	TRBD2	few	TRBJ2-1	CASSFTGTSSYNEQFF	TGTGCCAGCAGCTTCACCGGGACTAGCTCCTACAATGAGCAGTTCTTC
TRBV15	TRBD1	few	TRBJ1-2	CATSPGTANYGYTF	TGTGCCACCAGCCCTGGGACAGCCAACTATGGCTACACCTTC
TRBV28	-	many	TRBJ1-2	CASSFQDGYTF	TGTGCCAGCAGTTTCCAGGATGGCTACACCTTC
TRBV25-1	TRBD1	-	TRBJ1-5	CASSDIRTGGASQPQHF	TGTGCCAGCAGTGACATACGGACAGGGGGCGCTAGTCAGCCCCAGCATTTT
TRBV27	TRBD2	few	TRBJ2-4	CASSLGLAGGNIQYF	TGTGCCAGCAGTTTAGGGTTAGCGGGGGGGAACATTCAGTACTTC
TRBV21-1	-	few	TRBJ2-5	CASKLPRLCRGWTQYF	TGTGCCAGCAAACTCCCAAGGCTGTGCAGGGGTTGGACCCAGTACTTC
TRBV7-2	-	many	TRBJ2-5	CASSLASSQGQETQYF	TGTGCCAGCAGCCTAGCAAGCTCGCAGGGACAAGAGACCCAGTACTTC
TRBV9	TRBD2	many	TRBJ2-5	CASSVRGGQETQYF	TGTGCCAGCAGCGTACGGGGGGGCCAAGAGACCCAGTACTTC
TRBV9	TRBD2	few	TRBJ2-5	CASSVGLAGVYQETQYF	TGTGCCAGCAGCGTGGGACTAGCGGGGGTGTACCAAGAGACCCAGTACTTC
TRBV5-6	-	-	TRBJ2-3	CASSWRGDRALQYF	TGTGCCAGCAGCTGGAGGGGTGACAGGGCGTTGCAGTATTTT
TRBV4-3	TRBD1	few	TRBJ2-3	CASSQEGRGRVDTQYF	TGCGCCAGCAGCCAAGAAGGCAGGGGGCGTGTAGATACGCAGTATTTT
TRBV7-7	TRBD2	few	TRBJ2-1	CASSLGYSGGRDEQFF	TGTGCCAGCAGCTTAGGATACAGCGGGGGGCGGGATGAGCAGTTCTTC
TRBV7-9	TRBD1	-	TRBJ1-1	CASSLIQGAEAFF	TGTGCCAGCAGCTTAATACAGGGGGCTGAAGCTTTCTTT
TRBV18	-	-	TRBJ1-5	CASSGDTNQPQHF	TGTGCCAGCTCAGGGGACACAAATCAGCCCCAGCATTTT
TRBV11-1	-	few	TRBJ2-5	CASSWQAGTETQYF	TGTGCCAGCAGCTGGCAGGCAGGAACAGAGACCCAGTACTTC
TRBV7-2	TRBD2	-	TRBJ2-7	CASSRTSGADEQYF	TGTGCCAGCAGCCGGACTAGCGGGGCTGACGAGCAGTACTTC
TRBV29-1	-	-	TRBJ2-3	CSVFHRETDTQYF	TGCAGTGTTTTCCACAGGGAAACAGATACGCAGTATTTT
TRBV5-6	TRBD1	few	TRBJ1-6	CASSLKDRGVSPLHF	TGTGCCAGCAGCCTCAAGGACAGGGGAGTTTCACCCCTCCACTTT
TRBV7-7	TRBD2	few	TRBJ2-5	CASSLELAGGLETQYF	TGTGCCAGCAGCTTAGAACTAGCGGGGGGGCTGGAGACCCAGTACTTC
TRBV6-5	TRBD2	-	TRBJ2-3	CASSTSGGRTDTQYF	TGTGCCAGCAGTACGAGCGGGGGGCGCACAGATACGCAGTATTTT
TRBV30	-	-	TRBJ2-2	CAWNNRVNTGELFF	TGTGCCTGGAATAACAGGGTGAACACCGGGGAGCTGTTTTTT
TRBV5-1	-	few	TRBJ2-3	CASSPYLDTQYF	TGCGCCAGCAGCCCCTATTTAGATACGCAGTATTTT
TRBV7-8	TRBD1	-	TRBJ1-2	CASRNDRGRGGYTF	TGTGCCAGCAGGAATGACAGGGGGCGGGGAGGCTACACCTTC
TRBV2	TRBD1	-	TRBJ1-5	CASSGTGGRQPQHF	TGTGCCAGCAGTGGGACAGGGGGGAGGCAGCCCCAGCATTTT
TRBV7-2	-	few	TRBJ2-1	CASSRRGGALDNEQFF	TGTGCCAGCAGCCGCCGCGGCGGGGCGCTTGACAATGAGCAGTTCTTC
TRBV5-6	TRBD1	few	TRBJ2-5	CASSPGTGKETQYF	TGTGCCAGCAGCCCCGGGACAGGGAAAGAGACCCAGTACTTC
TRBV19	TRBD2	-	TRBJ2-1	CASMGRAGGLYNEQFF	TGTGCCAGTATGGGACGGGCGGGGGGTCTCTACAATGAGCAGTTCTTC
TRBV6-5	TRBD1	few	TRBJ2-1	CASQGQGNEQFF	TGTGCCAGCCAGGGACAGGGCAATGAGCAGTTCTTC
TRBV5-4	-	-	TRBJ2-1	CASSLGPRADDEQFF	TGTGCCAGCAGCTTGGGTCCCAGGGCGGACGATGAGCAGTTCTTC
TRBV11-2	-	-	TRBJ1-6	CASSLGATNSPLHF	TGTGCCAGCAGCTTAGGGGCCACTAATTCACCCCTCCACTTT
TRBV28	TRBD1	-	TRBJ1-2	CASSLTGNYGYTF	TGTGCCAGCAGTCTGACAGGGAACTATGGCTACACCTTC
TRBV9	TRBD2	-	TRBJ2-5	CASSVPTSGGGETQYF	TGTGCCAGCAGCGTACCGACTAGCGGGGGTGGTGAGACCCAGTACTTC
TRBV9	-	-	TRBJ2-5	CASSTSGGWGETQYF	TGTGCCAGCAGCACAAGCGGCGGGTGGGGAGAGACCCAGTACTTC
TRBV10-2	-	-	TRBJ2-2	CASDKTNTGELFF	TGCGCCTCCGACAAAACGAACACCGGGGAGCTGTTTTTT